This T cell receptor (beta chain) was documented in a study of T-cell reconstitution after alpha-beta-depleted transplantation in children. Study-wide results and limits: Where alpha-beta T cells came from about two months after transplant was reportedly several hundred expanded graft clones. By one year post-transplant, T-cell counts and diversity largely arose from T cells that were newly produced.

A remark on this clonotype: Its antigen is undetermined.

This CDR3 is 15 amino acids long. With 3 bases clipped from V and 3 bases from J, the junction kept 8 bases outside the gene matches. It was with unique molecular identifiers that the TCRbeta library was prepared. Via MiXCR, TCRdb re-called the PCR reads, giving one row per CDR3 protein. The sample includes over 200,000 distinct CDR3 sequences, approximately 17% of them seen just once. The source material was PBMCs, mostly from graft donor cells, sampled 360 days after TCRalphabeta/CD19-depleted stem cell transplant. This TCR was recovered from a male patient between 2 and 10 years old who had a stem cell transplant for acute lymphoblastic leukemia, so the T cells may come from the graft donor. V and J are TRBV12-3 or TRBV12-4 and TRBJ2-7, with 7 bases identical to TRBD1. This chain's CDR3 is CASSLETGVSYEQYF. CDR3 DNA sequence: TGTGCCAGCAGTTTGGAAACAGGGGTGAGCTACGAGCAGTACTTC.